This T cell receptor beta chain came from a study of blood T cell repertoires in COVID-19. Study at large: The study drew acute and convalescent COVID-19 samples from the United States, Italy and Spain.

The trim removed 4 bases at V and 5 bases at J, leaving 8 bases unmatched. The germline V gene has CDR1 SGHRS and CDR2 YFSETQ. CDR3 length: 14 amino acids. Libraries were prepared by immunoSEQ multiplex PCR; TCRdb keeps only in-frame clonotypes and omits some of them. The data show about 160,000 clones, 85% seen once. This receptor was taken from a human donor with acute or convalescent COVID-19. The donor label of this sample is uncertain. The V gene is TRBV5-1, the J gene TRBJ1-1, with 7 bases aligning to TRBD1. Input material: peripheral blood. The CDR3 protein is CASSPSQGGTEAFF. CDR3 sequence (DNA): TGCGCCAGCAGCCCGTCCCAGGGGGGTACTGAAGCTTTCTTT.